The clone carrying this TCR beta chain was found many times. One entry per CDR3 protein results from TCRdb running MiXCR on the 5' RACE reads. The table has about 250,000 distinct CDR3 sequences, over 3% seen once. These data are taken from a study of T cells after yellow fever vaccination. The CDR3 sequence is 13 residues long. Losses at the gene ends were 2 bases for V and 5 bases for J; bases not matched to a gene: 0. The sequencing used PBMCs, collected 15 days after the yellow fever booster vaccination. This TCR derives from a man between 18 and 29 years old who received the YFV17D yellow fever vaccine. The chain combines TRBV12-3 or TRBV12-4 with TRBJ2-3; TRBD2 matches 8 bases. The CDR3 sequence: CASSLLAGDTQYF. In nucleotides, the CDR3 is TGTGCCAGCAGTTTACTAGCGGGAGATACGCAGTATTTT.